The T cell receptor beta chain under discussion was sequenced for a study of chemoradiotherapy in HPV16-positive cancers. As to this clone: Its antigen is as yet unknown.

Profiling relied on immunoSEQ multiplex PCR, and the TCRdb table lists in-frame clones only, not all of them. The sample lists approximately 910 clones, 80% to 85% occurring once. Whole-study findings and limits: The functional HPV-specific definition rests on just a couple of HPV16-positive patients.

The CDR3 consists of 14 residues. Germline V gene data show CDR1 as LGHNA and CDR2 as YNFKEQ. V shed 4 bases, J shed 7 bases, and the junction held 4 bases outside the gene matches. This receptor was obtained from a human donor with HPV-associated anogenital cancer. Sequenced material: tumor tissue, taken from a patient who underwent chemoradiotherapy. The chain has TRBV4-2 and TRBJ1-6, with 7 bases matching TRBD1. The CDR3 DNA reads TGTGCCAGCAGCCCTACAGGGGAGAATTCACCCCTCCACTTT. Translating it yields CASSPTGENSPLHF.